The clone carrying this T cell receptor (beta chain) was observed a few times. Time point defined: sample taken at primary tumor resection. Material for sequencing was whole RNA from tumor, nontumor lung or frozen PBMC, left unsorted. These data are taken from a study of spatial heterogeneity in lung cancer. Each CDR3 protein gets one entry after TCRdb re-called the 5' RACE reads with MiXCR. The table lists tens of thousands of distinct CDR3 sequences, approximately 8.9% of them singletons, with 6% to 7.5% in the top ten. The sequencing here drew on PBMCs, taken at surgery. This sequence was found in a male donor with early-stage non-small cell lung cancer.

CDR3 bases: TGTGCCACCAGCACCAGTGCCGGGACAGGGAGTGAAAAACTGTTTTTT. The encoded protein is CATSTSAGTGSEKLFF. The V gene is TRBV15, the J gene TRBJ1-4; 9 bases are shared with TRBD1. Germline values: CDR1 LNHNV, CDR2 YYDKDF (reference sequence). Trimming at V came to 4 bases and at J to 7 bases, leaving 10 bases not matched to a gene. This CDR3 region has 16 residues.